These 16 T cell receptor beta chains originate from one sample sequenced in a study of Ad26.COV2.S vaccination and SARS-CoV-2 variants. Treatment indicated: 15 to 20 received Ad26.COV2.S at low or high dose, single or two shots; roughly five received placebo; per-sample allocation not given. On day 63 after the first injection, vaccine and placebo recipients gave samples. Sequenced by immunoSEQ multiplex PCR; TCRdb stores in-frame clones only, minus some. The sample records 330,000 or so clones, roughly 90% being singletons. This sample comprised peripheral blood, obtained in a trial of Ad26.COV2.S vaccine versus placebo. These receptors were collected from a person aged 18 to 59 who received the Ad26.COV2.S COVID-19 vaccine or a placebo.

The genes are TRBV19 and TRBJ2-2; TRBD1 might be the D (5 bases). Per germline, CDR1 LNHDA and CDR2 SQIVND (reference sequence). This CDR3 region has 16 residues. V was shortened by 3 bases and J by 1 base, with 12 bases between the two germline ends. CDR3 region: CASSISGWVNTGELFF. The CDR3 bases are TGTGCCAGTAGTATTTCAGGGTGGGTGAACACCGGGGAGCTGTTTTTT.

The gene calls are TRBV18 and TRBJ2-7, with 12 bases that match TRBD1. The germline CDR1 and CDR2 sequences are KGHSH and LQKENI. The CDR3 extends over 15 amino acids. Trimming at V came to 3 bases and at J to 2 bases, leaving 2 bases not matched to a gene. The CDR3 DNA follows: TGTGCCAGCTCACCCGGGACAGGGGGCACCTACGAGCAGTACGTC. Translated: CASSPGTGGTYEQYV.

This clone was picked up one time. This rearrangement joins TRBV6-2 or TRBV6-3 to TRBJ2-3, with 12 positions matching TRBD1. V lost 4 bases and J lost 6; bases outside the gene matches: 2. Germline assignment: CDR1 MNHEY and CDR2 SVGEGT. This CDR3 has 14 amino acids. CDR3 sequence reads: CASSWDRGRDTQYF. The DNA of the CDR3 is TGTGCCAGCAGTTGGGACAGGGGGCGGGATACGCAGTATTTT.

This clone was counted a few times. V is TRBV4-3 and J is TRBJ2-6, with D unresolved. The germline V gene encodes CDR1 LGHNA and CDR2 YSLEER. The CDR3 sequence is 16 residues long. V lost 4 bases, J lost 0 bases, and 10 bases lay in between. This chain's CDR3 is CASSPVWGSGANVLTF. For the CDR3, the DNA is TGCGCCAGCAGCCCGGTTTGGGGCTCTGGGGCCAACGTCCTGACTTTC.

The chain carries TRBV5-1 and TRBJ1-6, with D maybe TRBD1 (6 bases). The length of the CDR3 is 13 residues. The V end was cut by 4 bases, the J end by 8 bases, with 10 bases between. The V gene's germline CDR1 is SGHRS and CDR2 YFSETQ. The CDR3: CASSLDSDSPLHF. CDR3 bases: TGCGCCAGCAGCCTGGACAGTGATTCACCCCTCCACTTT.

The rearrangement links TRBV5-4 to TRBJ2-2; unclear D gene. The V and J ends lost 0 bases and 0 bases respectively, with 12 bases between them. CDR1 and CDR2 (germline): SGHNT, YYREEE (reference sequence). This CDR3 is 17 amino acids long. CDR3 protein: CASSLGLGHTNTGELFF. Here the CDR3 DNA reads TGTGCCAGCAGCTTGGGCTTAGGGCACACGAACACCGGGGAGCTGTTTTTT.

This sequence joins TRBV13 and TRBJ2-7; TRBD2 matches at 9 bases. CDR3 length: 16 residues. V gave up 5 bases and J gave up 0 bases; unmatched junction bases: 8. CDR1 PRHDT and CDR2 FYEKMQ come from the germline V gene (reference sequence). Here the CDR3 reads CASSPSSGTSSYEQYV. CDR3 nucleotides: TGTGCCAGCAGCCCCTCTAGCGGGACGAGCTCCTACGAGCAGTACGTC.

V gene TRBV6-5 combines with J gene TRBJ2-2; TRBD1 matches 9 bases. Germline CDR1 and CDR2: MNHEY and SVGAGI. With 10 bases clipped from V and 2 bases from J, the junction kept 8 bases outside the gene matches. The CDR3 is 15 amino acids. This CDR3 is CANSQGAPNTGELFF. The CDR3 DNA sequence: TGTGCCAATTCACAGGGGGCGCCTAACACCGGGGAGCTGTTTTTT.

The chain uses TRBV29-1 and TRBJ1-4; possible D gene TRBD1, 5 bases. V lost 3 bases and J lost 5, with 13 bases in between. The CDR3 runs 14 residues. Germline values: CDR1 SQVTM, CDR2 ANQGSEA. The chain's CDR3 is CSVDPAGRNEKLFF. The CDR3, as DNA: TGCAGCGTTGATCCCGCAGGGCGGAATGAAAAACTGTTTTTT. The variable domain in full, completed from reference TRBV29-1 and TRBJ1-4, reads SAVISQKPSRDICQRGTSLTIQCQVDSQVTMMFWYRQQPGQSLTLIATANQGSEATYESGFVIDKFPISRPNLTFSTLTVSNMSPEDSSIYLCSVDPAGRNEKLFFGSGTQLSVL.

The chain has TRBV5-1 and TRBJ2-1; D unresolved. V was clipped by 0 bases and J by 10 bases, with 11 bases between them. The CDR3 length is 13 residues. CDR1 is SGHRS, CDR2 YFSETQ, per germline. CDR3 loop: CASSLDSLGEQFF. CDR3 bases: TGCGCCAGCAGCTTGGATTCCTTGGGGGAGCAGTTCTTC.

The rearrangement uses TRBV5-1 and TRBJ1-3; 10 bases fit TRBD1. V lost 5 bases and J lost 2; bases outside the gene matches: 7. In germline, CDR1 is SGHRS, CDR2 YFSETQ. The CDR3 is 16 residues long. CDR3 DNA sequence: TGCGCCAGCAGGGTCGGGGACAGGGGCCCTGGAAACACCATATATTTT. It encodes CASRVGDRGPGNTIYF.

The V call is TRBV27, the J call TRBJ2-2; 10 positions match TRBD1. The CDR3 length is 18 residues. Germline V CDR1 and CDR2: MNHEY, SMNVEV (reference sequence). With V trimmed by 7 bases and J by 3 bases, 14 bases remained unmatched. In DNA form, the CDR3 reads TGTGCCAGCATTATCAAAATCCGGGACAGGGGTCACACCGGGGAGCTGTTTTTT. As protein: CASIIKIRDRGHTGELFF.

There are a few counts of this clone. The chain joins TRBV10-3 to TRBJ2-1, with 10 bases aligning to TRBD2. Germline CDR1 and CDR2: ENHRY and SYGVKD. Trimming at V came to 4 bases and at J to 7 bases, leaving 7 bases not matched to a gene. There are 15 residues in the CDR3. The DNA of the CDR3 is TGTGCCATCAGTGCGGCTAGCGGGAGAGTAAATGAGCAGTTCTTC. Its translation is CAISAASGRVNEQFF.

The rearrangement joins TRBV7-9 to TRBJ2-5; D could derive from TRBD1 or TRBD2 (6 bases each). The CDR3 has 14 residues. Trimming took 6 bases from V and 1 from J, leaving 12 bases between them. From germline, CDR1 is SEHNR and CDR2 FQNEAQ (reference sequence). The CDR3 loop is CASRDGGPQETQYF. The CDR3 DNA follows: TGTGCCAGCAGAGACGGGGGCCCCCAAGAGACCCAGTACTTC.

The J gene is TRBJ2-1, the V gene TRBV4-3; 11 positions agree with TRBD2. Germline V gene lookup returns CDR1 LGHNA and CDR2 YSLEER. The CDR3 runs to 20 residues. After removal of 3 bases from V and 3 bases from J, the junction contained 16 bases not matched to a gene. The CDR3 DNA follows: TGCGCCAGCAGCCACGTTATTTTAGCGGGAGGGCCATTTCTCTACAATGAGCAGTTCTTC. Protein sequence: CASSHVILAGGPFLYNEQFF.

The genes are TRBV24-1 and TRBJ2-2; TRBD2 matches 7 bases. The CDR3 is made up of 15 amino acids. The trim removed 4 bases at V and 8 bases at J, leaving 9 bases unmatched. Per the germline V gene, CDR1 is KGHDR and CDR2 is SFDVKD. The CDR3 DNA is TGTGCCACCAGTGACCGAGCGGGATATAAGGGGGAGCTGTTTTTT. Residues: CATSDRAGYKGELFF.